This T cell receptor (beta chain) was identified in a study of T cells in Graves' hyperthyroidism and ophthalmopathy. Hyperthyroidism of Graves' type that showed no ophthalmopathy progression within 18 months was stable. This clonotype was counted ten times or more. V dropped 5 bases and J dropped 4 bases, with 11 bases sitting between them. Germline CDR1 reads SGHVS; CDR2 reads FQNEAQ. CDR3 size: 13 residues. There were TCR beta CDR3 regions amplified from RNA transcripts. TCR CDR3 underwent first-round RT-PCR with the HTBI primer set. TCRdb called the multiplex PCR reads again in MiXCR, with one record for every CDR3 protein. The sample contains 600,000 or so distinct CDR3 sequences, around 45% of which appear only once.

Sample: peripheral blood or thyroid tissue (not recorded which). The chain combines TRBV7-8 with TRBJ1-2; unclear D gene. The TCR was taken from a woman aged 18-30 years with Graves' hyperthyroidism. The DNA for the CDR3 is TGTGCCAGCAGCCTAAGGAGGACCTATGGCTACACCTTC. It codes for CASSLRRTYGYTF. The variable domain in full, with the rest retrieved from reference TRBV7-8 and TRBJ1-2, is GAGVSQSPRYKVAKRGQDVALRCDPISGHVSLFWYQQALGQGPEFLTYFQNEAQLDKSGLPSDRFFAERPEGSVSTLKIQRTQQEDSAVYLCASSLRRTYGYTFGSGTRLTVV.